These T cell receptor beta chains were read from a single sample in a study of cytomegalovirus exposure and HLA in healthy donors. TCRdb's table, derived via immunoSEQ multiplex PCR, lists solely in-frame clones and lacks some. Here the sample spans roughly 120,000 clones, approximately 91% being singletons. The sample was PBMCs. Receptors originate from a man aged 18 to 35 in good health and CMV-seropositive. Both conserved end residues are part of each CDR3. The D gene is left open where the match is weak. Clone size is stated in some rows and not others, as once, few, many or a class when expanded.

V	J	size	D	DNA	CDR3
TRBV7-8	TRBJ2-1	NA	NA	TGTGCCAGCAGCTCAAGGGCGGGGTTGAACGAGCAGTTCTTC	CASSSRAGLNEQFF
TRBV29-1	TRBJ2-3	NA	TRBD2	TGCAGCGTAACGGGACTAGCGGGGATATCTAGCACAGATACGCAGTATTTT	CSVTGLAGISSTDTQYF
TRBV4-3	TRBJ1-2	NA	NA	TGCGCCAGCAGCCAAGGGGGAGTCGTTAACTATGGCTACACCTTC	CASSQGGVVNYGYTF
TRBV13	TRBJ1-2	NA	NA	TGTGCCAGCAGCCTAACGAGCCCCGGGACATTTAATGGCTACACCTTC	CASSLTSPGTFNGYTF
TRBV4-2	TRBJ1-2	once	NA	TGTGCCAGCAGCCAAGCAGGGATCTATGGCTACACCTTC	CASSQAGIYGYTF
TRBV4-2	TRBJ1-2	NA	TRBD1	TGTGCCAGCAGCCATCCAGGGACAGGGAAGGACTATGGCTACACCTTC	CASSHPGTGKDYGYTF
TRBV7-6	TRBJ2-2	NA	NA	TGTGCCAGCAGCCAGCGACCCCCGGTTTCGACCGGGGAGCTGTTTTTT	CASSQRPPVSTGELFF
TRBV5-1	TRBJ2-7	NA	NA	TGCGCCAGCAGCTCCGACAGCGTCTACGAGCAGTACTTC	CASSSDSVYEQYF
TRBV6-1	TRBJ1-2	NA	TRBD1	TGTGCCAGCAGTGATACAGGGGTAAGCGGCTACACCTTC	CASSDTGVSGYTF
TRBV18	TRBJ2-3	few	TRBD2	TGTGCCAGCTCTCGGTCGACTAGCGGGGGGAGGACAGATACGCAGTATTTT	CASSRSTSGGRTDTQYF
TRBV29-1	TRBJ1-2	NA	TRBD1	TGCAGCGTTGAACCGAGACAGGGAGCTAGCTATGGCTACACCTTC	CSVEPRQGASYGYTF
TRBV4-2	TRBJ2-3	NA	NA	TGTGCCAGCAGCCAAGAGGGGGCAGGGAGAATCGCAGATACGCAGTATTTT	CASSQEGAGRIADTQYF
TRBV10-2	TRBJ2-2	NA	TRBD1	TGCGCCAGCGGAATGACAGGGGGAGGCACCGGGGAGCTGTTTTTT	CASGMTGGGTGELFF
TRBV5-4	TRBJ1-6	NA	TRBD1	TGTGCCAGCAGCCGGACAGGGATTAATTCACCCCTCCACTTT	CASSRTGINSPLHF
TRBV25-1	TRBJ1-2	NA	NA	TGTGCCAGCAGTGAATGGGGGGTTCGGCTTGGCTACACCTTC	CASSEWGVRLGYTF
TRBV6-1	TRBJ2-7	NA	NA	TGTGCCAGCTACGGGACATGGGGCTCGGCCTACGAGCAGTACTTC	CASYGTWGSAYEQYF
TRBV6-5	TRBJ2-3	NA	NA	TGTGCCAGCAGAACAGGGTTTCACGCAGATACGCAGTATTTT	CASRTGFHADTQYF
TRBV5-1	TRBJ2-7	NA	TRBD1	TGCGCCAGCACCTTGCAGGGGACAGGGAACGAGCAGTACTTC	CASTLQGTGNEQYF
TRBV5-1	TRBJ2-2	NA	TRBD2	TGCGCCAGCAGCCCGGATCGGGGGGGCGGCGGGGAGCTGTTTTTT	CASSPDRGGGGELFF
TRBV6-5	TRBJ2-7	NA	NA	TGTGCCAGCAGTTGGGGCGGCTCCTACGAGCAGTACTTC	CASSWGGSYEQYF
TRBV14	TRBJ1-1	NA	NA	TGTGCCAGCAGCCAACTTACGGGGGTCGGGATGAACACTGAAGCTTTCTTT	CASSQLTGVGMNTEAFF
TRBV7-9	TRBJ1-1	NA	NA	TGTGCCAGCAGCTTAGGGTCAGGTGATCTTACTGAAGCTTTCTTT	CASSLGSGDLTEAFF
TRBV5-6	TRBJ2-1	NA	NA	TGTGCCAGCAGCGGGGGCAGGGCAGGGAATGAGCAGTTCTTC	CASSGGRAGNEQFF
TRBV29-1	TRBJ1-2	NA	TRBD1	TGCAGTGAGACAGGGGAGGACTATGGCTACACCTTC	CSETGEDYGYTF
TRBV7-9	TRBJ1-6	few	TRBD1	TGTGCCAGCAGCTTAGCCGGACAGGGCTCGACACCCCTCCACTTT	CASSLAGQGSTPLHF
TRBV29-1	TRBJ1-3	NA	TRBD1	TGCAGCGTTTCCACAGGGGGCAAGGGAAACACCATATATTTT	CSVSTGGKGNTIYF
TRBV28	TRBJ1-2	NA	NA	TGTGCCAGCACCTCGGACATTGGCTATGGCTACACCTTC	CASTSDIGYGYTF
TRBV4-1	TRBJ2-2	NA	TRBD2	TGCGCCAGCAGCCAGGGTTTCACTAGCGGGGGCAGGAATGCCGGGGAGCTGTTTTTT	CASSQGFTSGGRNAGELFF
TRBV12-5	TRBJ1-2	NA	TRBD1	TGTGCTAGTGTGAGGGGGCAGGACTATGGCTACACCTTC	CASVRGQDYGYTF
TRBV6-1	TRBJ1-6	NA	NA	TGTGCCAGCAGTGAAAGGGGGACACCTGGTTCACCCCTCCACTTT	CASSERGTPGSPLHF
TRBV9	TRBJ1-6	NA	NA	TGTGCCAGCAGCGTAGCGGGGGAAAATTCACCCCTCCACTTT	CASSVAGENSPLHF
TRBV4-1	TRBJ2-3	NA	TRBD2	TGCGCCAGCAGCCAAGTACTAGCGGGGGCCCCCGGGGGGGTTACGCAGTATTTT	CASSQVLAGAPGGVTQYF
TRBV5-6	TRBJ2-7	NA	TRBD1	TGTGCCAGCAGTACCGGGACAGACTCCTACGAGCAGTACTTC	CASSTGTDSYEQYF
TRBV6-5	TRBJ1-6	NA	NA	TGTGCCAGCAGTTACAAGGGGAAGTATTCACCCCTCCACTTT	CASSYKGKYSPLHF
TRBV4-1	TRBJ1-5	NA	NA	TGCGCCAGCAGCCAGGTGTTGACAGACAATCAGCCCCAGCATTTT	CASSQVLTDNQPQHF
TRBV27	TRBJ2-7	NA	TRBD1	TGTGCCAGCAGTTCCGACAGGGTTCTGCGGCGCTACGAGCAGTACTTC	CASSSDRVLRRYEQYF
TRBV6-4	TRBJ2-3	NA	NA	TGTGCCAGCAGTGACACTGCGGAGGGAGACACAGATACGCAGTATTTT	CASSDTAEGDTDTQYF
TRBV5-1	TRBJ2-7	NA	NA	TGCGCCAGCAGCCTGACAACGGGACACTACGAGCAGTACTTC	CASSLTTGHYEQYF
TRBV5-6	TRBJ1-2	NA	NA	TGTGCCAGCAGAAAGACAGAGCCTAACTATGGCTACACCTTC	CASRKTEPNYGYTF
TRBV6-6	TRBJ1-3	NA	NA	TGTGCCAGCAGTTACTCGGCCCGCTCTGGAAACACCATATATTTT	CASSYSARSGNTIYF
TRBV28	TRBJ2-3	NA	TRBD1	TGTGCCAGCAGCCGACAGGGGGTTATAGATACGCAGTATTTT	CASSRQGVIDTQYF
TRBV27	TRBJ1-6	few	TRBD1	TGTGCCAGCAGTGCAGGGACAGGGGGGAGTTCACCCCTCCACTTT	CASSAGTGGSSPLHF
TRBV7-9	TRBJ2-5	NA	NA	TGTGCCAGCAGCTTAGCTCGGCTACAGATCCAAGAGACCCAGTACTTC	CASSLARLQIQETQYF
TRBV9	TRBJ2-1	NA	NA	TGTGCCAGCAGCGTAGGTGGCGGCGGCTCCTACAATGAGCAGTTCTTC	CASSVGGGGSYNEQFF
TRBV6-1	TRBJ1-2	NA	TRBD1	TGTGCCAGCAGTGAAGGACAGGGCTTTTATGGCTACACCTTC	CASSEGQGFYGYTF
TRBV5-1	TRBJ1-1	NA	TRBD1	TGCGCCAGCCGGCCGGGACAGGGGATGATGAACACTGAAGCTTTCTTT	CASRPGQGMMNTEAFF
TRBV27	TRBJ2-1	NA	TRBD2	TGTGCCAGCAGTTTACGGGGGGGCTACAATGAGCAGTTCTTC	CASSLRGGYNEQFF
TRBV6-6	TRBJ2-3	once	NA	TGTGCCAGCAGTCCACGTCCCGGGGGTCCCACAGATACGCAGTATTTT	CASSPRPGGPTDTQYF
TRBV7-6	TRBJ2-7	NA	TRBD1	TGTGCCAGCAGCGCTAGGGGACAGTCTAGCTCCTACGAGCAGTACTTC	CASSARGQSSSYEQYF
TRBV27	TRBJ2-1	NA	TRBD2	TGTGCCAGCAGTTTACAGCGGGGCAATGAGCAGTTCTTC	CASSLQRGNEQFF
TRBV2	TRBJ2-7	NA	TRBD2	TGTGCCAGCAGCGAACTAGCGGGGGTAACCTACGAGCAGTACTTC	CASSELAGVTYEQYF
TRBV4-3	TRBJ1-1	few	NA	TGCGCCAGCAGCCCCCATCCAGGGGAGGGGAACACTGAAGCTTTCTTT	CASSPHPGEGNTEAFF
TRBV7-6	TRBJ2-7	once	TRBD1	TGTGCCAGCAGCTTAGAGACAGGGGGGTACTACGAGCAGTACTTC	CASSLETGGYYEQYF
TRBV18	TRBJ1-1	NA	NA	TGTGCCAGCTCACCATCGGCGGCAGTGAACACTGAAGCTTTCTTT	CASSPSAAVNTEAFF